A single sample is the source of the 25 T cell receptor beta chains below, sequenced in a study of T cell responses to AZD1222 COVID-19 vaccine. Profiled with immunoSEQ multiplex PCR; TCRdb holds only in-frame clones, not every one. The sample comprises 99,000 or so clones, around nine tenths of which are singletons, and less than 9.5% rests with the top ten. Material: peripheral blood, obtained on day 0 of AZD1222 vaccination. The receptors here all came from an adult in good health.

The J gene is TRBJ1-2, the V gene TRBV11-2, with D uncertain. The CDR3 consists of 12 residues. V shed 0 bases and J shed 5 bases, with 4 bases lying between them. In germline, CDR1 is SGHAT, CDR2 FQNNGV. The CDR3 region has the DNA TGTGCCAGCAGCTTAGATGGGTATGGCTACACCTTC. Protein product: CASSLDGYGYTF.

The V gene is TRBV5-5, the J gene TRBJ1-1; no definite D call. In germline, CDR1 is SGHKS, CDR2 YYEKEE (reference sequence). Between the trimmed V and J ends, which lost 2 bases and 11 bases, there was a span of 13 bases. CDR3 length equals 12 residues. As DNA, the CDR3 is TGTGCCAGCAGCTTCGGACCCGTCGGTGCTTTCTTT. Translation gives CASSFGPVGAFF.

The chain is built from TRBV7-2 and TRBJ2-7; TRBD2 agrees at 10 bases. Germline loops: CDR1 SGHTA, CDR2 FQGNSA. The CDR3 length is 16 residues. V lost 4 bases, J lost 4 bases, and 10 bases stayed unmatched. The CDR3 nucleotides are TGTGCCAGCAGCTCGGGGTGGGGTAGCGGGAGGTACGAGCAGTACTTC. Protein: CASSSGWGSGRYEQYF.

This chain connects TRBV5-6 to TRBJ2-5; unclear D gene. The germline CDR1 and CDR2 sequences are SGHDT and YYEEEE. Trimming took off 0 bases at V and 2 bases at J, with 5 bases between the two ends. This CDR3 comprises 13 residues. CDR3 amino acids: CASSLDPQETQYF. CDR3 nucleotide sequence: TGTGCCAGCAGCTTGGACCCTCAAGAGACCCAGTACTTC.

The chain joins TRBV7-2 to TRBJ1-2; D is unresolved. Germline CDR1 and CDR2: SGHTA and FQGNSA. Trimming removed 2 bases at V and 3 bases at J, with 13 bases between. CDR3 length equals 15 residues. The CDR3 sequence: CASSLNWFSDYGYTF. CDR3 DNA: TGTGCCAGCAGCTTAAACTGGTTCAGCGACTATGGCTACACCTTC.

CDR3 residues: CAWSVGTGTGGVEKLFF. CDR3 bases: TGTGCCTGGAGTGTAGGGACCGGGACAGGGGGCGTTGAAAAACTGTTTTTT. The rearrangement joins TRBV30 to TRBJ1-4, with 12 positions matching TRBD1. The V segment lost 0 bases and the J segment 7 bases; nucleotides outside the gene matches: 9. This CDR3 has 17 residues. CDR1 and CDR2 (germline): GTSNPN, SVGIG (reference sequence).

About this clone itself: Additional DNA sequences in this sample encode the identical CDR3. The rearrangement links TRBV12-3 or TRBV12-4 to TRBJ2-5; maybe TRBD2 (6 bases). V lost 8 bases and J 5 bases, leaving 6 bases between the germline ends. This CDR3 has 10 amino acids. The CDR3 loop reads CASGRETQYF. In DNA, the CDR3 is TGTGCCAGCGGGAGGGAGACCCAGTACTTC.

This clone was picked up one time. The chain has TRBV30 and TRBJ2-1; D gene unclear. This CDR3 spans 13 amino acids. The ends were cut back, 5 bases at V and 9 bases at J, with 17 bases in the middle. The germline V gene has CDR1 GTSNPN and CDR2 SVGIG (reference sequence). The CDR3 spells CAWVPLSSGEQFF. DNA of the CDR3: TGTGCCTGGGTTCCTCTCTCTAGTGGTGAGCAGTTCTTC.

The chain couples TRBV29-1 to TRBJ2-7, with D possibly matching TRBD2 (6 bases). The V end lost 4 bases, the J end lost 1 base, and 14 bases lay between the germline ends. This CDR3 is built from 14 residues. Germline V gene lookup returns CDR1 SQVTM and CDR2 ANQGSEA. Here the CDR3 reads CSVGTGEGSYEQYF. CDR3 nucleotides: TGCAGCGTTGGGACGGGAGAAGGGTCCTACGAGCAGTACTTC.

The genes are TRBV7-9 and TRBJ2-1, with a possible D match to TRBD2 (5 bases). V lost 5 bases and J 2 bases, leaving 13 bases between the germline ends. Germline V CDR1 and CDR2: SEHNR, FQNEAQ (reference sequence). The CDR3 totals 15 residues. CDR3 coding DNA: TGTGCCAGCAGCCCCTGGACTGGAGCCTACAATGAGCAGTTCTTC. Protein: CASSPWTGAYNEQFF.

This sequence joins TRBV9 and TRBJ2-1; 12 bases fit TRBD2. Germline V gene data show CDR1 as SGDLS and CDR2 as YYNGEE. This CDR3 has 18 amino acids. The V and J ends lost 0 bases and 0 bases, in that order; junction bases with no gene match: 4. The CDR3 nucleotides are TGTGCCAGCAGCGTAGGGACTAGCGGGACTAGCTCCTACAATGAGCAGTTCTTC. This encodes CASSVGTSGTSSYNEQFF.

For the CDR3, the DNA is TGTGCCATCAGTGAGAGGTCCTCGAGGGAGCAGTACTTC. This sequence encodes CAISERSSREQYF. J is TRBJ2-7 and V is TRBV10-3; D is undetermined. The V gene's germline CDR1 is ENHRY and CDR2 SYGVKD. V was shortened by 2 bases and J by 7 bases, with 12 bases between the two germline ends. The CDR3 extends over 13 amino acids.

CDR3 protein: CSVPTGAEAFF. The CDR3 DNA reads as TGCAGTGTCCCGACAGGGGCTGAAGCTTTCTTT. This chain joins TRBV20-1 and TRBJ1-1; the match to TRBD1 covers 8 bases. With V trimmed by 7 bases and J by 6 bases, 4 bases remained unmatched. Germline V gene sequence: CDR1 DFQATT, CDR2 SNEGSKA (reference sequence). CDR3 size: 11 residues.

This clone appeared once. This chain uses TRBV30 with TRBJ2-1, with 12 bases that match TRBD2. CDR1 GTSNPN and CDR2 SVGIG come from the germline V gene (reference sequence). With 0 bases clipped from V and 9 bases from J, the junction kept 12 bases outside the gene matches. This CDR3 is built from 17 residues. CDR3 amino acids: CAWSVRPASGRAGEQFF. In DNA form, the CDR3 reads TGTGCCTGGAGTGTACGTCCTGCTAGCGGGAGGGCCGGTGAGCAGTTCTTC. Full variable domain (outside the CDR3, taken from reference TRBV30 and TRBJ2-1): SQTIHQWPATLVQPVGSPLSLECTVEGTSNPNLYWYRQAAGRGLQLLFYSVGIGQISSEVPQNLSASRPQDRQFILSSKKLLLSDSGFYLCAWSVRPASGRAGEQFFGPGTRLTVL.

The chain is built from TRBV6-6 and TRBJ1-5; D not certain. Germline lookup yields CDR1 MNHNY and CDR2 SVGAGI (reference sequence). V lost 6 bases and J 2 bases, leaving 11 bases between the germline ends. The CDR3 spans 14 residues. The CDR3: CASSHGFGNQPQHF. In DNA, the CDR3 is TGTGCCAGCAGCCACGGGTTTGGCAATCAGCCCCAGCATTTT.

This rearrangement joins TRBV18 to TRBJ1-4, with D tentatively TRBD1 (5 bases). The CDR3 spans 16 residues. V was pared by 1 base and J by 6 bases, with 15 bases between. In germline, CDR1 is KGHSH, CDR2 LQKENI. CDR3 loop: CASSPLIGLGDEKLFF. As DNA, the CDR3 is TGTGCCAGCTCACCACTCATAGGCTTGGGGGATGAAAAACTGTTTTTT.

V is TRBV7-3 and J is TRBJ2-1; the match to TRBD1 covers 8 bases. V gave up 5 bases and J gave up 12 bases; unmatched junction bases: 18. Germline V gene sequence: CDR1 SGHTA, CDR2 FQGTGA. This CDR3 contains 16 residues. This chain's CDR3 is CASSPQGQGAVGWQFF. CDR3 DNA sequence: TGTGCCAGCAGCCCGCAGGGCCAGGGGGCGGTAGGGTGGCAGTTCTTC.

The V and J genes are TRBV2 and TRBJ1-2; D not resolved. The germline V gene has CDR1 SNHLY and CDR2 FYNNEI. The V and J ends lost 1 base and 6 bases respectively, with 15 bases between them. The CDR3 has 15 residues. CDR3 amino acids: CASSEERPLGNGYTF. The CDR3 region has the DNA TGTGCCAGCAGTGAAGAGAGGCCTTTGGGGAATGGCTACACCTTC.

This chain links TRBV4-2 with TRBJ2-6; TRBD2 agrees at 13 bases. Trimming cost V 3 bases and J 2 bases; bases outside gene matches: 4. CDR3 length: 18 amino acids. Per the germline V gene, CDR1 is LGHNA and CDR2 is YNFKEQ. The DNA of the CDR3 is TGTGCCAGCAGCCACGGAACTAGCGGGAGGGCTGGGGCCAACGTCCTGACTTTC. It translates to CASSHGTSGRAGANVLTF.

J is TRBJ1-5 and V is TRBV19; TRBD1 aligns across 9 bases. This CDR3 is built from 16 residues. Germline CDR1 LNHDA, CDR2 SQIVND (reference sequence). The V segment lost 3 bases and the J segment 0 bases; nucleotides outside the gene matches: 3. The CDR3 is CASSMRQGGSNQPQHF. DNA for the CDR3: TGTGCCAGTAGTATGCGACAGGGGGGTAGCAATCAGCCCCAGCATTTT.

This clone was seen only a few times. This chain joins TRBV27 and TRBJ2-3; D not resolved. From germline, CDR1 is MNHEY and CDR2 SMNVEV (reference sequence). V was cut by 3 bases and J by 1 base, with 11 bases left in between. CDR3 length: 15 amino acids. In DNA form, the CDR3 reads TGTGCCAGCAGTTTCCCTATGAACGGCACAGATACGCAGTATTTT. Translated, it gives CASSFPMNGTDTQYF.

The CDR3 sequence is CASSYPGRGSYEQYF. CDR3 in DNA: TGTGCCAGCAGTTACCCGGGCCGGGGTTCCTACGAGCAGTACTTC. This chain joins TRBV6-5 and TRBJ2-7, with D maybe TRBD2 (5 bases). The CDR3 is 15 amino acids. V dropped 2 bases and J dropped 1 base, with 12 bases sitting between them. Germline lookup yields CDR1 MNHEY and CDR2 SVGAGI.

V usage is TRBV5-1 and J usage is TRBJ2-7, with 9 positions matching TRBD1. With V trimmed by 4 bases and J by 4 bases, 9 bases remained unmatched. CDR1 and CDR2 (germline): SGHRS, YFSETQ. This CDR3 has 15 residues. The CDR3 sequence: CASSPAAQGAYEQYF. CDR3 DNA sequence: TGCGCCAGCAGCCCAGCTGCACAGGGGGCGTACGAGCAGTACTTC. The complete variable domain, with remaining parts taken from reference TRBV5-1 and TRBJ2-7, reads KAGVTQTPRYLIKTRGQQVTLSCSPISGHRSVSWYQQTPGQGLQFLFEYFSETQRNKGNFPGRFSGRQFSNSRSEMNVSTLELGDSALYLCASSPAAQGAYEQYFGPGTRLTVT.

This chain joins TRBV24-1 and TRBJ2-1, with TRBD2 matching 13 bases. The length of the CDR3 is 17 residues. V dropped 2 bases and J dropped 8; count of bases not matched to a gene: 8. From germline, CDR1 is KGHDR and CDR2 SFDVKD. The CDR3: CATSDWGLAGSVDEQFF. Here the CDR3 DNA reads TGTGCCACCAGTGATTGGGGACTAGCGGGATCCGTCGATGAGCAGTTCTTC.

The chain combines TRBV9 with TRBJ2-7; D gene unclear. CDR1 and CDR2 from the germline V gene are SGDLS and YYNGEE. The CDR3 is 17 residues long. V gave up 3 bases and J gave up 2 bases, with 21 bases separating them. The CDR3, as DNA: TGTGCCAGCAGCGAGGGCCCCACCGTGCGATCAACCTACGAGCAGTACTTC. Encoded protein: CASSEGPTVRSTYEQYF. Supplemented by reference TRBV9 and TRBJ2-7, the full variable domain reads DSGVTQTPKHLITATGQRVTLRCSPRSGDLSVYWYQQSLDQGLQFLIQYYNGEERAKGNILERFSAQQFPDLHSELNLSSLELGDSALYFCASSEGPTVRSTYEQYFGPGTRLTVT.